The text below deals with one T cell receptor (beta chain). These data belong to a study of blood T cell repertoires in COVID-19. Study at large: The origin of the acute and convalescent COVID-19 samples was the United States, Italy and Spain. T cells, B-cell-depleted T cells, or PBMCs supplied cDNA or gDNA.

Deletions cut 5 bases from V and 4 bases from J, with 12 bases between. The length of the CDR3 is 13 residues. In the source study's methods: Reference gene primer amplification in the assay estimated nucleated cell counts. Using immunoSEQ multiplex PCR, the repertoire was profiled, and TCRdb retains in-frame clones only, with some absent. V and J calls and clone size are those listed in that table; D and trimming were worked out from the DNA. The table records around 95,000 clones, roughly 87% of them present only once. V gene TRBV12-3 or TRBV12-4 combines with J gene TRBJ2-7; D is possibly TRBD1 (5 bases). The source material was peripheral blood. The TCR originated in a man aged 25-40 years in a cohort sampled during active COVID-19. For the CDR3, the DNA is TGTGCCAGCAGTGCAGGACAAATTTACGAGCAGTACTTC. Translated, it gives CASSAGQIYEQYF.